A selection of T cell receptor beta chains follows, all from one sample in a study of cytomegalovirus exposure and HLA in healthy donors. Assay used: immunoSEQ multiplex PCR; TCRdb lists only in-frame clones, some missing. The sample contains tens of thousands of clones, 94% of which appear only once. The sequenced sample was PBMCs. These TCRs come from a man between 18 and 29 years old in good health and CMV-seropositive. Each CDR3 is given with its conserved first and last residue. The D gene is left open where the match is weak. Rows may omit the clone size; those that give it use once, few, many or a size class.

CDR3nt | CDR3aa | j_gene | v_gene | d_gene | abundance
TGCGCCAGCAGTGACTTCTCCTACGAGCAGTACTTC | CASSDFSYEQYF | TRBJ2-7 | TRBV10-1 | . | .
TGTGCCAGCAGGACGAGCCCCGGGAGTGAGCAGTTCTTC | CASRTSPGSEQFF | TRBJ2-1 | TRBV6-5 | . | .
TGTGCCAGCAGCCCCCGAGGACAGGGCACAGATACGCAGTATTTT | CASSPRGQGTDTQYF | TRBJ2-3 | TRBV9 | TRBD1 | .
TGCGCCAGCAGCTTTAAGGGACAGTACGAGCAGTACTTC | CASSFKGQYEQYF | TRBJ2-7 | TRBV5-1 | TRBD1 | .
TGTGCCAGCACCCCATCGGGACAGGGAGCCGGGGAGCTGTTTTTT | CASTPSGQGAGELFF | TRBJ2-2 | TRBV5-6 | TRBD1 | .
TGTGCCAGCAGTTCCTTAACTAGCACAGATACGCAGTATTTT | CASSSLTSTDTQYF | TRBJ2-3 | TRBV2 | . | .
TGTGCCAGCAAAGACCGGGGGTACGAGCAGTACTTC | CASKDRGYEQYF | TRBJ2-7 | TRBV27 | . | .
TGTGCCAGCAGCGGTAGACTAGCTGAAGAGACCCAGTACTTC | CASSGRLAEETQYF | TRBJ2-5 | TRBV11-2 | TRBD2 | .
TGTGCCAGCAGGGGACTAGCGGGCCACAATGAGCAGTTCTTC | CASRGLAGHNEQFF | TRBJ2-1 | TRBV6-4 | TRBD2 | .
TGTGCCAGCTCACCACCGGCGGGAGGGCAAGAGACCCAGTACTTC | CASSPPAGGQETQYF | TRBJ2-5 | TRBV18 | TRBD2 | .
TGCGCCAGCAGCGGAGGCCTAGCGGGAGTGGGTGAGCAGTTCTTC | CASSGGLAGVGEQFF | TRBJ2-1 | TRBV4-1 | TRBD2 | .
TGTGCCAGCAGCTTCGGACTAGCGGAAGTCCAAGAGACCCAGTACTTC | CASSFGLAEVQETQYF | TRBJ2-5 | TRBV7-9 | TRBD2 | .
TGTGCCAGCAGTTTTGCCCCGGGACAGGGCTTAAATCAGCCCCAGCATTTT | CASSFAPGQGLNQPQHF | TRBJ1-5 | TRBV28 | TRBD1 | once
TGTGCTAGCAGCCCTACTAGCGGGAGGGGCAATGAGCAGTTCTTC | CASSPTSGRGNEQFF | TRBJ2-1 | TRBV7-7 | TRBD2 | .
TGTGCCAGCAGTTTTCGCGGGATCAACAATGAGCAGTTCTTC | CASSFRGINNEQFF | TRBJ2-1 | TRBV28 | . | .
TGTGCCAGCTCCCGTCCTACGGACGAGCAGTACTTC | CASSRPTDEQYF | TRBJ2-7 | TRBV18 | . | .
TGTGCCAGCAGCTTGCGGGGAGAGCAGTACTTC | CASSLRGEQYF | TRBJ2-7 | TRBV5-5 | . | .
TGTGCCAGCAGCTCCATTAACCGGGACAGCTCCTACGAGCAGTACTTC | CASSSINRDSSYEQYF | TRBJ2-7 | TRBV11-2 | TRBD1 | .
TGTGCCAGCAGGCAACAGGCTGGAGGCAATCAGCCCCAGCATTTT | CASRQQAGGNQPQHF | TRBJ1-5 | TRBV6-5 | . | .
TGTGCCAGCAGAGAACGACTAGCGGGAGACCACGAGCAGTACTTC | CASRERLAGDHEQYF | TRBJ2-7 | TRBV6-6 | TRBD2 | .
TGTGCCATCAGTGAGCGACTAGCATCAATGGAGACCCAGTACTTC | CAISERLASMETQYF | TRBJ2-5 | TRBV10-3 | TRBD2 | .
TGTGCCAGCACCCCACGGGATCAGCCCCAGCATTTT | CASTPRDQPQHF | TRBJ1-5 | TRBV14 | . | .
TGTGCCAGCAGCCACACAGGTAAAGCTTTCTTT | CASSHTGKAFF | TRBJ1-1 | TRBV28 | . | .
TGCGCCAGCAGCCAAGACGCCCCGGGACAGCTACTGAACACTGAAGCTTTCTTT | CASSQDAPGQLLNTEAFF | TRBJ1-1 | TRBV4-1 | TRBD1 | .
TGCGCCAGCAGCCAACGACAGGTGAGCTCCTACAATGAGCAGTTCTTC | CASSQRQVSSYNEQFF | TRBJ2-1 | TRBV4-1 | . | .
TGTGCCAGCACCCAACAGGGTTACGAGCAGTACTTC | CASTQQGYEQYF | TRBJ2-7 | TRBV28 | . | .
TGTGCCAGCAGTGAATCACCGGGACAGGGCACGTCTGAGCAGTTCTTC | CASSESPGQGTSEQFF | TRBJ2-1 | TRBV2 | TRBD1 | .
TGTGCCAGCAGCTTAGCGGCTAGCGGGAGGTTTTACAATGAGCAGTTCTTC | CASSLAASGRFYNEQFF | TRBJ2-1 | TRBV7-2 | TRBD2 | .
TGTGCCAGCACCCCTGGGGGGGCCCGCCCAGCTTTCTTT | CASTPGGARPAFF | TRBJ1-1 | TRBV28 | . | .
TGCAGCGTTGAAGACAGGGTAAACTCTGGAAACACCATATATTTT | CSVEDRVNSGNTIYF | TRBJ1-3 | TRBV29-1 | . | .
TGTGCCAGCAGTGAACAAACAGGGGGCACAGATACGCAGTATTTT | CASSEQTGGTDTQYF | TRBJ2-3 | TRBV6-1 | TRBD1 | .
TGTGCCAGCAGCCCGATCGGGGGGAATGGAAACACCATATATTTT | CASSPIGGNGNTIYF | TRBJ1-3 | TRBV7-6 | . | .
TGTGCCAGCAGTTTAACGACAGGGTCTGGCTATGGCTACACCTTC | CASSLTTGSGYGYTF | TRBJ1-2 | TRBV27 | TRBD1 | .
TGTGCCAGCAGTGTCACCTACGAGCAGTACTTC | CASSVTYEQYF | TRBJ2-7 | TRBV25-1 | . | .
TGTGCCAGCAGTGAAGAGATACTAGCGGGAGTCAATGAGCAGTTCTTC | CASSEEILAGVNEQFF | TRBJ2-1 | TRBV2 | TRBD2 | .
TGTGCCAGCAGCCAAGACGGCTCGGGGAGCGGGGGGGTCTACGAGCAGTACTTC | CASSQDGSGSGGVYEQYF | TRBJ2-7 | TRBV4-2 | TRBD2 | .
TGTGCCAGCAGCTTACCGGACACTGAAGCTTTCTTT | CASSLPDTEAFF | TRBJ1-1 | TRBV11-2 | . | .